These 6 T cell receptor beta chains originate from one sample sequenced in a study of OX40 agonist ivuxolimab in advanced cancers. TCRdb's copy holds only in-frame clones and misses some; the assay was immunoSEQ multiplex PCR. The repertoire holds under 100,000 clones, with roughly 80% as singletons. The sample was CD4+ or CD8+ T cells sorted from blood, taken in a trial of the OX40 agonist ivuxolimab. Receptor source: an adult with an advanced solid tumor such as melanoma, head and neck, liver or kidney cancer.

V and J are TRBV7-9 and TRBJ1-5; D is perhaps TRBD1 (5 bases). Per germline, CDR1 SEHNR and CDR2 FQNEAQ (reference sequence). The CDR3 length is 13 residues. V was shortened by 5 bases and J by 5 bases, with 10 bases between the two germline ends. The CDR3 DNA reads TGTGCCAGCAGCCGGGACGGGGATCAGCCCCAGCATTTT. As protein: CASSRDGDQPQHF.

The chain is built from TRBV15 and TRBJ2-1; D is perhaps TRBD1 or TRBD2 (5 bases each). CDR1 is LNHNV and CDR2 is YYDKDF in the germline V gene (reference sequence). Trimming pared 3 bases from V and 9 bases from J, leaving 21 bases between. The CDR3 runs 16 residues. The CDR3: CATSRRGLVGAGEQFF. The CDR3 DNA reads TGTGCCACCAGCAGGAGGGGTCTAGTCGGGGCAGGTGAGCAGTTCTTC.

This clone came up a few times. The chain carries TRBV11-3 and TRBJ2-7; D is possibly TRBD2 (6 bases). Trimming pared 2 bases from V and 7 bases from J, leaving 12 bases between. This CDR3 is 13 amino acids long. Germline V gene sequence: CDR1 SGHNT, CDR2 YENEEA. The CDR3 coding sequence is TGTGCCAGCAGCTTATCGGGGGTGGAAGAGCAGTACTTC. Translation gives CASSLSGVEEQYF.

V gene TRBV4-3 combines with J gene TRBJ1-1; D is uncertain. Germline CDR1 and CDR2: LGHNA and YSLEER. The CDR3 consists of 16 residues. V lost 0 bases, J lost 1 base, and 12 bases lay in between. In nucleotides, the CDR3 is TGCGCCAGCAGCCAAGATCTCGAGGGTCGGAACACTGAAGCTTTCTTT. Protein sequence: CASSQDLEGRNTEAFF.

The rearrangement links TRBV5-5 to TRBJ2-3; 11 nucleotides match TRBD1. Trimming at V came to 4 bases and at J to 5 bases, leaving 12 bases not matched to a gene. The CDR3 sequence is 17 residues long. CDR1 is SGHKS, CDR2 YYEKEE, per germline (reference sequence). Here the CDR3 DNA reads TGTGCCAGCAGCCGCAGAACGGGACAGGGGGTTAGAGATACGCAGTATTTT. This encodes CASSRRTGQGVRDTQYF. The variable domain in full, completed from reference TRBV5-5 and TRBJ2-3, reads DAGVTQSPTHLIKTRGQQVTLRCSPISGHKSVSWYQQVLGQGPQFIFQYYEKEERGRGNFPDRFSARQFPNYSSELNVNALLLGDSALYLCASSRRTGQGVRDTQYFGPGTRLTVL.

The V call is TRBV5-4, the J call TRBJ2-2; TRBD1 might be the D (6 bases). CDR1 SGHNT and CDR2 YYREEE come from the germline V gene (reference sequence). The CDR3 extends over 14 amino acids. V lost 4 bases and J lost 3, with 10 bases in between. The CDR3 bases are TGTGCCAGCAGCGAGGGACAAGACACCGGGGAGCTGTTTTTT. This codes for CASSEGQDTGELFF.